The 17 T cell receptor beta chains below all came from one sample that was sequenced in a study of T cell responses to AZD1222 COVID-19 vaccine. Assay used: immunoSEQ multiplex PCR; TCRdb lists only in-frame clones, some missing. The sample contains approximately 70,000 clones, more than 75% of which appear only once. The specimen comprised peripheral blood, sampled on day 0 of AZD1222 vaccination. These receptors were taken from an adult in good health.

This chain joins TRBV3-1 (or the pseudogene TRBV3-2) and TRBJ2-7; 8 bases align to TRBD1. The CDR3 spans 15 residues. Germline loops: CDR1 LGHDT, CDR2 YNNKEL (reference sequence). V shed 1 base and J 0 bases; nucleotides not matched to a gene: 2. The CDR3 region has the DNA TGTGCCAGCAGCCAAGGGACAGGGAGCTCCTACGAGCAGTACTTC. Translated: CASSQGTGSSYEQYF.

This clone appeared a single time. The genes are TRBV27 and TRBJ1-1; no reliable D call. The V end lost 2 bases, the J end lost 0 bases, and 13 bases lay between the germline ends. The CDR3 is 16 amino acids. Per germline, CDR1 MNHEY and CDR2 SMNVEV (reference sequence). The CDR3 is CASSLKTGAVNTEAFF. The CDR3 nucleotides are TGTGCCAGCAGTTTAAAAACGGGAGCGGTGAACACTGAAGCTTTCTTT.

This clone has a single count. The chain recombines TRBV10-3 with TRBJ1-4, with D unclear. The length of the CDR3 is 16 residues. Germline values: CDR1 ENHRY, CDR2 SYGVKD. The V end was cut by 3 bases, the J end by 4 bases, with 15 bases between. The CDR3 DNA reads as TGTGCCATCAGTGATGTACGGGCCACGGTTAATGAAAAACTGTTTTTT. Residues: CAISDVRATVNEKLFF.

The chain couples TRBV6-2 or TRBV6-3 to TRBJ1-5; D is undetermined. The ends were cut back, 2 bases at V and 3 bases at J, with 8 bases in the middle. There are 14 residues in the CDR3. Germline V lookup: CDR1 MNHEY, CDR2 SVGEGT. For the CDR3, the DNA is TGTGCCAGCAGTTACGTGGGATCCAATCAGCCCCAGCATTTT. Translation gives CASSYVGSNQPQHF.

This rearrangement joins TRBV6-2 or TRBV6-3 to TRBJ2-3; the match to TRBD1 covers 8 bases. The ends lost 6 bases at V and 0 bases at J; junction bases unmatched: 8. The germline CDR1 and CDR2 sequences are MNHEY and SVGEGT. The CDR3 extends over 16 amino acids. CDR3 sequence reads: CASSSGTGLSTDTQYF. The CDR3, as DNA: TGTGCCAGCAGCTCCGGGACAGGACTTAGCACAGATACGCAGTATTTT.

This rearrangement joins TRBV15 to TRBJ2-7; D is possibly TRBD2 (5 bases). The V gene's germline CDR1 is LNHNV and CDR2 YYDKDF (reference sequence). The V end was cut by 0 bases, the J end by 7 bases, with 16 bases between. The CDR3 is made up of 15 amino acids. This chain's CDR3 is CATSRDRGSPGEQYF. CDR3 sequence (DNA): TGTGCCACCAGCAGAGATCGAGGCAGCCCGGGGGAGCAGTACTTC.

The chain combines TRBV4-2 with TRBJ2-1; D possibly corresponds to TRBD2 (6 bases). Germline V gene lookup returns CDR1 LGHNA and CDR2 YNFKEQ. V was shortened by 4 bases and J by 8 bases, with 9 bases between the two germline ends. This CDR3 region has 12 residues. CDR3 bases: TGTGCCAGCAGCCCAACGGGGGATGAGCAGTTCTTC. Protein sequence: CASSPTGDEQFF.

The V call is TRBV28, the J call TRBJ1-6; D is perhaps TRBD1 (5 bases). The V gene's germline CDR1 is MDHEN and CDR2 SYDVKM. The V and J ends lost 5 bases and 7 bases respectively, with 15 bases between them. This CDR3 is built from 15 residues. CDR3 sequence (DNA): TGTGCCAGCAGTATCCAGGGAGGGTGGAATTCACCCCTCCACTTT. This sequence encodes CASSIQGGWNSPLHF.

V and J are TRBV3-1 (or the pseudogene TRBV3-2) and TRBJ1-2, with D unresolved. This CDR3 is built from 16 residues. From germline, CDR1 is LGHDT and CDR2 YNNKEL (reference sequence). Trimming took 0 bases from V and 2 from J, leaving 13 bases between them. CDR3 sequence reads: CASSQDGRGGNYGYTF. As DNA, the CDR3 is TGTGCCAGCAGCCAAGATGGGCGGGGAGGAAACTATGGCTACACCTTC.

The table lists this clone with a count of one. V usage is TRBV5-1 and J usage is TRBJ1-2; D gene unclear. Between the trimmed V and J ends, which lost 3 bases and 11 bases, there was a span of 20 bases. There are 14 residues in the CDR3. The V gene's germline CDR1 is SGHRS and CDR2 YFSETQ. CDR3 DNA: TGCGCCAGCAGCTCAGAATACTATTCTTCGGGGTACACCTTC. Translation gives CASSSEYYSSGYTF.

The genes are TRBV30 and TRBJ1-1, with no clear D. The CDR3 totals 13 residues. The germline V gene has CDR1 GTSNPN and CDR2 SVGIG (reference sequence). V lost 0 bases, J lost 4 bases, and 9 bases lay in between. The CDR3 is CAWSVGVTTEAFF. CDR3 DNA: TGTGCCTGGAGTGTTGGGGTGACCACTGAAGCTTTCTTT. Full variable domain (outside the CDR3, taken from reference TRBV30 and TRBJ1-1): SQTIHQWPATLVQPVGSPLSLECTVEGTSNPNLYWYRQAAGRGLQLLFYSVGIGQISSEVPQNLSASRPQDRQFILSSKKLLLSDSGFYLCAWSVGVTTEAFFGQGTRLTVV.

The rearrangement joins TRBV3-1 (or the pseudogene TRBV3-2) to TRBJ2-3; D is undetermined. CDR3 length: 14 residues. Trimming cost V 1 base and J 6 bases, with 11 bases left between them. Germline values: CDR1 LGHDT, CDR2 YNNKEL (reference sequence). CDR3 amino acids: CASSQGGVFDTQYF. Here the CDR3 DNA reads TGTGCCAGCAGCCAAGGGGGTGTCTTTGATACGCAGTATTTT.

V usage is TRBV30 and J usage is TRBJ2-5; D gene unclear. The V gene lost 1 base and the J gene lost 2 bases, with 14 bases spanning the gap. This CDR3 spans 15 amino acids. Looked up from germline, CDR1 is GTSNPN and CDR2 is SVGIG (reference sequence). The CDR3 sequence: CAWSADRILQETQYF. The CDR3, as DNA: TGTGCCTGGAGTGCTGACCGAATTTTACAAGAGACCCAGTACTTC.

V gene TRBV6-5 combines with J gene TRBJ1-1; D gene ambiguous. The V end was cut by 0 bases, the J end by 1 base, with 9 bases between. The CDR3 is 15 amino acids. Germline values: CDR1 MNHEY, CDR2 SVGAGI. DNA for the CDR3: TGTGCCAGCAGTTACTCGACTTACCAGAACACTGAAGCTTTCTTT. The encoded protein is CASSYSTYQNTEAFF.

The chain links TRBV10-3 to TRBJ1-2; D is uncertain. Trimming shortened V by 9 bases and J by 8 bases, and 22 bases separated the two germline ends. The germline V gene encodes CDR1 ENHRY and CDR2 SYGVKD. CDR3 length: 14 amino acids. In DNA form, the CDR3 reads TGTGCCATTAAACCCGGAACAGATGGAGGGGGCTACACCTTC. It specifies CAIKPGTDGGGYTF.

The V gene is TRBV29-1, the J gene TRBJ1-1; D possibly corresponds to TRBD1 (6 bases). There are 13 residues in the CDR3. V was shortened by 6 bases and J by 2 bases, with 13 bases between the two germline ends. Germline lookup yields CDR1 SQVTM and CDR2 ANQGSEA. Here the CDR3 DNA reads TGCAGCGTAAACAGGGCAAAAAACACTGAAGCTTTCTTT. Its translation: CSVNRAKNTEAFF.

The chain has TRBV7-9 and TRBJ1-6; D perhaps matches TRBD1 (5 bases). The CDR3 spans 17 residues. The germline V and J ends were trimmed by 1 base and 7 bases, with 17 bases remaining between them. The germline gives CDR1 SEHNR, CDR2 FQNEAQ (reference sequence). CDR3 protein: CASSLGTGRGGNSPLHF. For the CDR3, the DNA is TGTGCCAGCAGCTTAGGGACTGGAAGGGGCGGGAATTCACCCCTCCACTTT.